Following are 13 T cell receptor beta chains from one sample sequenced in a study of T-cell reconstitution after alpha-beta-depleted transplantation in children. Construction of the TCRbeta library involved unique molecular identifiers. Via MiXCR, TCRdb re-called the PCR reads, giving one row per CDR3 protein. The sample carries over 100,000 distinct CDR3 sequences, 10% to 13% recorded once. This specimen was PBMCs, taken before TCRalphabeta/CD19-depleted stem cell transplant. The receptor source for this set is a boy aged 2-15 years with acute lymphoblastic leukemia, due to receive a stem cell transplant.

This clonotype was seen a handful of times. This chain links TRBV5-1 with TRBJ2-3, with 9 bases identical to TRBD2. The CDR3 spans 14 residues. V lost 1 base, J lost 6 bases, and 3 bases stayed unmatched. CDR1 and CDR2 from the germline V gene are SGHRS and YFSETQ. DNA of the CDR3: TGCGCCAGCAGCTTGATGGCGGGGGGGGATACGCAGTATTTT. It encodes CASSLMAGGDTQYF.

This clonotype was observed a handful of times. The rearrangement joins TRBV18 to TRBJ2-1; 9 nucleotides align to TRBD2. Germline V CDR1 and CDR2: KGHSH, LQKENI. CDR3 length equals 16 residues. Trimming took 0 bases from V and 9 from J; bases not matched to a gene: 9. CDR3 sequence reads: CASSPPASGAWGEQFF. CDR3 nucleotide sequence: TGTGCCAGCTCACCACCCGCTAGCGGGGCGTGGGGTGAGCAGTTCTTC.

This clonotype was picked up many times. The genes are TRBV6-2 or TRBV6-3 and TRBJ2-1; either TRBD1 or TRBD2 may supply D (5 bases each). Germline CDR1 MNHEY, CDR2 SVGEGT. There are 15 residues in the CDR3. The V and J ends lost 2 bases and 7 bases respectively, with 15 bases between them. CDR3 residues: CASSYVGTHRNEQFF. CDR3 nucleotide sequence: TGTGCCAGCAGTTACGTTGGGACCCACCGGAATGAGCAGTTCTTC.

The chain links TRBV10-1 to TRBJ2-7; 7 positions match TRBD2. CDR3 length: 16 amino acids. CDR1 is WNHNN, CDR2 SYGVQD, per germline (reference sequence). J gave up 2 bases and V 7 bases, and 14 bases lay outside the gene matches. CDR3 coding DNA: TGCGCCAGCACTCGTGCCGAGACTAGCCATACCTACGAGCAGTACTTC. It is translated as CASTRAETSHTYEQYF.

The chain combines TRBV5-1 with TRBJ2-1; D not certain. The CDR3 extends over 14 amino acids. Germline V CDR1 and CDR2: SGHRS, YFSETQ. Trimming cost V 0 bases and J 7 bases, with 11 bases left between them. This CDR3 is CASSLVSSKNEQFF. DNA for the CDR3: TGCGCCAGCAGCTTGGTTTCTAGTAAGAATGAGCAGTTCTTC. The variable domain in full, completed from reference TRBV5-1 and TRBJ2-1, reads KAGVTQTPRYLIKTRGQQVTLSCSPISGHRSVSWYQQTPGQGLQFLFEYFSETQRNKGNFPGRFSGRQFSNSRSEMNVSTLELGDSALYLCASSLVSSKNEQFFGPGTRLTVL.

The rearrangement links TRBV18 to TRBJ1-1; TRBD1 is a possible D gene (6 bases). The V end was cut by 6 bases, the J end by 7 bases, with 21 bases between. Germline CDR1 and CDR2: KGHSH and LQKENI. The CDR3 consists of 15 residues. In nucleotides, the CDR3 is TGTGCCAGCTCCCTCGTTGATTGGGGGCTGAGTGAAGCTTTCTTT. Protein: CASSLVDWGLSEAFF.

This clonotype was seen once. V usage is TRBV11-1 and J usage is TRBJ2-1; TRBD2 matches at 8 bases. This CDR3 spans 17 amino acids. V was clipped by 1 base and J by 6 bases; unmatched bases: 11. The germline CDR1 and CDR2 sequences are SGHAT and FQDESV (reference sequence). CDR3 residues: CASSLVLAATGVNEQFF. For the CDR3, the DNA is TGTGCCAGCAGCTTAGTACTAGCGGCAACTGGGGTCAATGAGCAGTTCTTC.

This clonotype was seen ten or more times. DNA for the CDR3: TGCAGTGCACGGACAGGATACACAGATACGCAGTATTTT. Residues: CSARTGYTDTQYF. V usage is TRBV20-1 and J usage is TRBJ2-3, with 7 bases that match TRBD1. There are 13 residues in the CDR3. Losses at the gene ends were 6 bases for V and 2 bases for J; bases not matched to a gene: 5. Germline V gene sequence: CDR1 DFQATT, CDR2 SNEGSKA (reference sequence).

The V and J genes are TRBV9 and TRBJ2-7, with a weak D call TRBD1 (7 bases). The V gene's germline CDR1 is SGDLS and CDR2 YYNGEE. Between the trimmed V and J ends, which lost 0 bases and 0 bases, there was a span of 10 bases. The CDR3 is made up of 15 amino acids. Here the CDR3 reads CASSVGGDSSYEQYF. CDR3 bases: TGTGCCAGCAGCGTAGGGGGGGACAGCTCCTACGAGCAGTACTTC.

This clonotype was seen only a few times. The rearrangement uses TRBV7-2 and TRBJ2-6, with D possibly matching TRBD1 (5 bases). V was cut by 3 bases and J by 4 bases, with 22 bases left in between. The CDR3 is made up of 19 amino acids. The V gene's germline CDR1 is SGHTA and CDR2 FQGNSA. Here the CDR3 DNA reads TGTGCCAGCAGCTTGGCAAGGGCAGGGTACCGAGGAGGGGCCAACGTCCTGACTTTC. Protein: CASSLARAGYRGGANVLTF.

The V call is TRBV10-3, the J call TRBJ1-5, with D tentatively TRBD1 (6 bases). The germline gives CDR1 ENHRY, CDR2 SYGVKD. This CDR3 spans 14 amino acids. V lost 6 bases to trimming and J lost 0 bases, with 9 bases between them. The CDR3 region is CAIRTGDSNQPQHF. The DNA for the CDR3 is TGTGCCATCAGGACAGGTGATAGCAATCAGCCCCAGCATTTT.

This chain links TRBV29-1 with TRBJ2-3; a weak D match, TRBD1 (6 bases). V lost 6 bases, J lost 2 bases, and 12 bases lay in between. The CDR3 consists of 13 residues. Germline CDR1 SQVTM, CDR2 ANQGSEA. The CDR3 region is CSVAGQPTDTQYF. For the CDR3, the DNA is TGCAGCGTCGCTGGACAGCCCACAGATACGCAGTATTTT.

Comments on this clonotype: Given a much more abundant clone one base away, this may be a read error. The chain carries TRBV4-2 and TRBJ2-1; D gene ambiguous. CDR3 length: 15 amino acids. The germline V gene has CDR1 LGHNA and CDR2 YNFKEQ. CDR3 sequence: CASNQDWVGANEQFF. The CDR3 DNA reads TGTGCCAGCAACCAAGATTGGGTGGGCGCGAATGAGCAGTTCTTC.